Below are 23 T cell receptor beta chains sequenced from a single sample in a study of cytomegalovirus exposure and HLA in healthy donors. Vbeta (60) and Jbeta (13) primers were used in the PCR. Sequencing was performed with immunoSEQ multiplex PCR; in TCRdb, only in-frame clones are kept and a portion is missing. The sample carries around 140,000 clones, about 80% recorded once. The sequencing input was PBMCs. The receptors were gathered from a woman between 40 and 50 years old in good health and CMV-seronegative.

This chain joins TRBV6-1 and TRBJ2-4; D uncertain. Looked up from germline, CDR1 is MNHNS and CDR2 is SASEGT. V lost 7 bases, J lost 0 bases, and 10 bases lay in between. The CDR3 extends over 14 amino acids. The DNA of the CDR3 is TGTGCCAGCACCTTCGTTATAGCCAAAAACATTCAGTACTTC. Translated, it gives CASTFVIAKNIQYF.

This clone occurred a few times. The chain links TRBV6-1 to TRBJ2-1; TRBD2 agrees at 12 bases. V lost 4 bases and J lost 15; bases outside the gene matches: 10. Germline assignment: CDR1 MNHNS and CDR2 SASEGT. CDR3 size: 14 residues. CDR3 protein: CASSGDLAGGRPFF. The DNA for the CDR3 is TGTGCCAGCAGTGGGGACCTAGCGGGAGGGCGTCCGTTCTTC.

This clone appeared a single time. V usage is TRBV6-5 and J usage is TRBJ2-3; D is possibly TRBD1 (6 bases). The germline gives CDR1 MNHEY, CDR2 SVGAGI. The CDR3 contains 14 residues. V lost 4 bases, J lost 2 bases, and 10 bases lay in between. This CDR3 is CASSSDRFTDTQYF. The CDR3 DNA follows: TGTGCCAGCAGTTCCGACAGGTTCACAGATACGCAGTATTTT.

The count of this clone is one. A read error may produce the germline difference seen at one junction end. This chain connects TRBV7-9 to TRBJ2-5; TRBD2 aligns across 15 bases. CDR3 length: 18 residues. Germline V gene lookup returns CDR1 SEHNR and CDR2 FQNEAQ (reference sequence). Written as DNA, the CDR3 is TGTTCCAGCAGCTTAGGCCGGACTAGCGGGAGGGGAGAGGAGACCCAGTACTTC. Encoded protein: CSSSLGRTSGRGEETQYF.

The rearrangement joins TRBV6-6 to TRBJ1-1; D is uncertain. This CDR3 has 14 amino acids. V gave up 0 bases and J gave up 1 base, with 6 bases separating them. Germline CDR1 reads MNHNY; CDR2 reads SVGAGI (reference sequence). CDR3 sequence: CASSYSRGNTEAFF. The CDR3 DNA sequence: TGTGCCAGCAGTTACTCTCGGGGGAACACTGAAGCTTTCTTT.

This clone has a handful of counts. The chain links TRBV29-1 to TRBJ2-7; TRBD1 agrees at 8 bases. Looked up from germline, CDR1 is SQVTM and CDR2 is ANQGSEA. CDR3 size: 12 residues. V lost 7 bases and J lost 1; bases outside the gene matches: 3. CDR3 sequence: CSATGESYEQYF. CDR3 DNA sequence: TGCAGCGCGACAGGGGAATCCTACGAGCAGTACTTC.

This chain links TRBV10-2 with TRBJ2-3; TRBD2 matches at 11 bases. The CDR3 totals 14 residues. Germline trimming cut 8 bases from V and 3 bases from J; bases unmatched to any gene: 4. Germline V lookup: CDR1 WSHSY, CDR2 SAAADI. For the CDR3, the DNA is TGCGCCAGCGGCGCTAGCGGGAGGACAGATACGCAGTATTTT. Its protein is CASGASGRTDTQYF.

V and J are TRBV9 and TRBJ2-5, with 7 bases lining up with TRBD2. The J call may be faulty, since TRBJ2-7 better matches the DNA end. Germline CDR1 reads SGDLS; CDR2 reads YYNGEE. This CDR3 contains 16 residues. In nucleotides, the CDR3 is TGTGCCAGCAGCGTAGATGGCGGGAGTCTGTCCTACGAGCAGTACTTC. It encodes CASSVDGGSLSYEQYF.

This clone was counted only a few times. The CDR3 sequence: CASSSILPTHNEQFF. As DNA, the CDR3 is TGTGCCAGCAGCTCGATCCTCCCGACTCACAATGAGCAGTTCTTC. The rearrangement uses TRBV7-3 and TRBJ2-1; D gene ambiguous. Germline loops: CDR1 SGHTA, CDR2 FQGTGA. The CDR3 runs 15 residues. Trimming removed 4 bases from V and 5 bases from J, with 15 bases in between.

The CDR3 coding sequence is TGTGCCAGCAGTGTCGGTGGGAGGGGTTACAATGAGCAGTTCTTC. Translated, it gives CASSVGGRGYNEQFF. The rearrangement links TRBV25-1 to TRBJ2-1, with TRBD2 matching over 7 bases. Trimming removed 4 bases from V and 4 bases from J; junction bases left unmatched: 7. CDR1 is MGHDK, CDR2 SYGVNS, per germline. CDR3 length: 15 amino acids.

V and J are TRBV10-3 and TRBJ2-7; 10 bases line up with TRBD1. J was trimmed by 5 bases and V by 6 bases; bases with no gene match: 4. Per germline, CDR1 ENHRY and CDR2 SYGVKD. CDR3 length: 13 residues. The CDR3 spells CAIRGTGADEQYF. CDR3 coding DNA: TGTGCCATCAGAGGGACAGGGGCCGACGAGCAGTACTTC.

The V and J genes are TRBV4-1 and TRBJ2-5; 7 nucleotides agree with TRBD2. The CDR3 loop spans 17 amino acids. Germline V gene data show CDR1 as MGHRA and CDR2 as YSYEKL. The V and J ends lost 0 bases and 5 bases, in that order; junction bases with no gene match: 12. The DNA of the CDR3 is TGCGCCAGCAGCCAAGATAGTTGGTCCGCGGGAGACGAGACCCAGTACTTC. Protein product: CASSQDSWSAGDETQYF.

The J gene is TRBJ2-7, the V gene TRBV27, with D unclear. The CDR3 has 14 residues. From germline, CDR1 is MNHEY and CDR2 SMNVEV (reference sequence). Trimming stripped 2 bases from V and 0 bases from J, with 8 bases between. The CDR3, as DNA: TGTGCCAGCAGTTTAATTCCGAGCTCCTACGAGCAGTACTTC. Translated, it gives CASSLIPSSYEQYF.

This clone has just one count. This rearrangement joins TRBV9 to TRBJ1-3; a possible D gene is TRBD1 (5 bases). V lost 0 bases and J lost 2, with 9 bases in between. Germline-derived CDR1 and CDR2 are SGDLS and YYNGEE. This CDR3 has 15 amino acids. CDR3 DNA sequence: TGTGCCAGCAGCGTAGGGGGACTTACTGGAAACACCATATATTTT. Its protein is CASSVGGLTGNTIYF. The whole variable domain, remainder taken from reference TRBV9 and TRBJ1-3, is DSGVTQTPKHLITATGQRVTLRCSPRSGDLSVYWYQQSLDQGLQFLIQYYNGEERAKGNILERFSAQQFPDLHSELNLSSLELGDSALYFCASSVGGLTGNTIYFGEGSWLTVV.

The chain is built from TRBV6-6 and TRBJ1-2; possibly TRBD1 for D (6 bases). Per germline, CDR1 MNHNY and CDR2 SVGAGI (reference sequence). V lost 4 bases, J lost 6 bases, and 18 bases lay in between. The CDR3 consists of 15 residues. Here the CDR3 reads CASSSLTGYNHGYTF. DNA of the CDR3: TGTGCCAGCAGTTCCCTAACAGGGTACAACCATGGCTACACCTTC.

CDR3 sequence reads: CASSSRDRGLLGSDTQYF. The DNA of the CDR3 is TGTGCCAGCAGCTCCCGGGACAGGGGTTTATTGGGCTCAGATACGCAGTATTTT. The gene calls are TRBV11-2 and TRBJ2-3; 10 positions match TRBD1. V shed 4 bases and J 4 bases; nucleotides not matched to a gene: 14. The CDR3 covers 18 residues. Germline V gene sequence: CDR1 SGHAT, CDR2 FQNNGV.

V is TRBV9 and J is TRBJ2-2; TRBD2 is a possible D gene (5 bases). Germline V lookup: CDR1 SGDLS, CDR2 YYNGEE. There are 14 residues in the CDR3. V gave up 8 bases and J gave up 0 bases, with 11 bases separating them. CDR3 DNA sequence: TGTGCCAGTTTAAGAGGGCCGAACACCGGGGAGCTGTTTTTT. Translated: CASLRGPNTGELFF.

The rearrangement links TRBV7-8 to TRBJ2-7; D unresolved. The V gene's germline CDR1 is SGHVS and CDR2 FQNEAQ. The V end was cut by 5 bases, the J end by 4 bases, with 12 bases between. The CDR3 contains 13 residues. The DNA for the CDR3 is TGTGCCAGCAGCCCAACAGTGAAATACGAGCAGTACTTC. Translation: CASSPTVKYEQYF.

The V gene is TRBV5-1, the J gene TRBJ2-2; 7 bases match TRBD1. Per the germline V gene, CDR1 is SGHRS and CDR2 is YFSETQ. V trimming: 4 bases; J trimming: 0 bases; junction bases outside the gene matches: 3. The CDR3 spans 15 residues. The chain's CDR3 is CASSPGQPNTGELFF. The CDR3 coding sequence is TGCGCCAGCAGCCCGGGACAGCCGAACACCGGGGAGCTGTTTTTT.

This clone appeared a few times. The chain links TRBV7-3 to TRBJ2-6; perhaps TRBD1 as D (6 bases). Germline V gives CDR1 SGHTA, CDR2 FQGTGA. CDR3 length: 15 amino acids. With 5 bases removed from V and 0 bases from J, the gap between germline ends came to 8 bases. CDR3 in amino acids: CASSLGGSGANVLTF. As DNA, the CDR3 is TGTGCCAGCAGCCTAGGGGGCTCTGGGGCCAACGTCCTGACTTTC. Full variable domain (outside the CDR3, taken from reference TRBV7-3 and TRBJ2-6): GAGVSQTPSNKVTEKGKYVELRCDPISGHTALYWYRQSLGQGPEFLIYFQGTGAADDSGLPNDRFFAVRPEGSVSTLKIQRTERGDSAVYLCASSLGGSGANVLTFGAGSRLTVL.

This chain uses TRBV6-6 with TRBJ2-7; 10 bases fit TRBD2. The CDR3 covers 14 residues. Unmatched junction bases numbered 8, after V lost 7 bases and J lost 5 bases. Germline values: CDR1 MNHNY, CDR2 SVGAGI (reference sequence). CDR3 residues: CASIELAGSHEQYF. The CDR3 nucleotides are TGTGCCAGCATTGAACTAGCGGGAAGTCACGAGCAGTACTTC.

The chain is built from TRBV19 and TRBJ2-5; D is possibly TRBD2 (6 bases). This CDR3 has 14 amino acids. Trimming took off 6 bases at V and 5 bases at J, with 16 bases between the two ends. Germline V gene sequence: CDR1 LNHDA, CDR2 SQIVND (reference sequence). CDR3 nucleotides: TGTGCCAGTAGAGAGACTAGTTCTTTGGAGACCCAGTACTTC. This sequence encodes CASRETSSLETQYF.

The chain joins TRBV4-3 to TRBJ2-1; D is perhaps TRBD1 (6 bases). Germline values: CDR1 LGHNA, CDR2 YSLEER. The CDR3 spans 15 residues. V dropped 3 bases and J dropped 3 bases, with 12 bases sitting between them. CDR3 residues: CASSHDWTVYNEQFF. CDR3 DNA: TGCGCCAGCAGCCACGACTGGACAGTCTACAATGAGCAGTTCTTC.